This T cell receptor (beta chain) was recorded in a study of T cells after posttransplantation cyclophosphamide. Here immunoSEQ multiplex PCR was the method, and the copy in TCRdb shows in-frame clones only, minus some. The sample has under 40,000 clones, none seen only once. In its sample, this clone was seen many times. This CDR3 is 15 amino acids long. V lost 6 bases and J lost 4; bases outside the gene matches: 7. The material sequenced was PBMCs. The sequence was obtained from a woman between 45 and 65 years old in good health and a related stem cell transplant donor. The J gene is TRBJ1-2, the V gene TRBV12-3 or TRBV12-4; TRBD1 aligns across 11 bases. CDR3 loop: CASSRDRGSGYGYTF. For the CDR3, the DNA is TGTGCCAGCAGCCGGGACAGGGGGTCCGGCTATGGCTACACCTTC.